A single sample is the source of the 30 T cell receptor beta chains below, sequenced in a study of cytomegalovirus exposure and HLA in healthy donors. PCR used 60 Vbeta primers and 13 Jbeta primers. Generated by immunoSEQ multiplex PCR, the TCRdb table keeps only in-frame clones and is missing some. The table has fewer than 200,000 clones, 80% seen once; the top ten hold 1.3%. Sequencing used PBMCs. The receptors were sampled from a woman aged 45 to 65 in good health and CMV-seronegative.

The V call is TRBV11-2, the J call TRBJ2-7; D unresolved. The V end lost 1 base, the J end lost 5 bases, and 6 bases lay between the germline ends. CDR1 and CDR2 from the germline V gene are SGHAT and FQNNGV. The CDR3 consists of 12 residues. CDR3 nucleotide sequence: TGTGCCAGCAGCTTAGGAGCCAACGAGCAGTACTTC. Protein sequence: CASSLGANEQYF. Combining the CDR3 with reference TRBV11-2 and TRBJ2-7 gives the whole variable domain EAGVAQSPRYKIIEKRQSVAFWCNPISGHATLYWYQQILGQGPKLLIQFQNNGVVDDSQLPKDRFSAERLKGVDSTLKIQPAKLEDSAVYLCASSLGANEQYFGPGTRLTVT.

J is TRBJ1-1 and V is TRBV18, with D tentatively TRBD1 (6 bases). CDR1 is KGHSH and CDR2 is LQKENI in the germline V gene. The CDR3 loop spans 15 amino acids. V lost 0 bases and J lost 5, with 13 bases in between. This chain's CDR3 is CASSPPQGRGTEAFF. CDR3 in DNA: TGTGCCAGCTCACCACCGCAGGGGCGGGGGACTGAAGCTTTCTTT.

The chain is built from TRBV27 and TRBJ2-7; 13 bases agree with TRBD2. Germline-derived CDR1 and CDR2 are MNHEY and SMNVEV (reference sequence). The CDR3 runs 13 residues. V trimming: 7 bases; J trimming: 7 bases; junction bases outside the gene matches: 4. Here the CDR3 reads CASIGLAGAEQYF. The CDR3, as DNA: TGTGCCAGCATTGGACTAGCGGGAGCGGAGCAGTACTTC.

CDR3 nucleotide sequence: TGCAGCGGGGGAGAGCGCGCTGACACTGAAGCTTTCTTT. Protein product: CSGGERADTEAFF. The genes are TRBV29-1 and TRBJ1-1, with D hard to call. Germline CDR1 SQVTM, CDR2 ANQGSEA. The length of the CDR3 is 13 residues. Deletions cut 7 bases from V and 3 bases from J, with 15 bases between.

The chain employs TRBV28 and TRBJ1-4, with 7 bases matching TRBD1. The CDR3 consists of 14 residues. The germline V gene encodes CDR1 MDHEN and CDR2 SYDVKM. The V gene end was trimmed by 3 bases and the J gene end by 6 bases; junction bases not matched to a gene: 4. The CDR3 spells CASSFNRGYEKLFF. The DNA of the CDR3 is TGTGCCAGCAGTTTTAACAGGGGTTATGAAAAACTGTTTTTT.

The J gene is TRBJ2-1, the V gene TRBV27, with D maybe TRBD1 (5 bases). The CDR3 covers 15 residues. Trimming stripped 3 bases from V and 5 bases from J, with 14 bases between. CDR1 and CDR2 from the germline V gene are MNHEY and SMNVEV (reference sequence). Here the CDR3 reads CASSFEGQANNEQFF. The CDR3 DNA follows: TGTGCCAGCAGTTTCGAAGGACAAGCAAACAATGAGCAGTTCTTC.

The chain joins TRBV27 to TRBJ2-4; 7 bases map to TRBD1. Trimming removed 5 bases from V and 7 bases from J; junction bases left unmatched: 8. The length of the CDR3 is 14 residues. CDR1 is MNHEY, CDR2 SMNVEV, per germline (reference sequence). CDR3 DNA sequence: TGTGCCAGCAGTGGGGCAGGGGGAATTAACATTCAGTACTTC. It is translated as CASSGAGGINIQYF.

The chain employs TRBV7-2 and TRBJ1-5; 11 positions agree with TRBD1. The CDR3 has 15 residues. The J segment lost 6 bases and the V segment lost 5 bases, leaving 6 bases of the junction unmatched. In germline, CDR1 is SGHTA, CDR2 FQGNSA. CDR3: CASSRDRGYPQPQHF. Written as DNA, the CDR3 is TGTGCCAGCAGCCGGGACAGGGGGTACCCTCAGCCCCAGCATTTT.

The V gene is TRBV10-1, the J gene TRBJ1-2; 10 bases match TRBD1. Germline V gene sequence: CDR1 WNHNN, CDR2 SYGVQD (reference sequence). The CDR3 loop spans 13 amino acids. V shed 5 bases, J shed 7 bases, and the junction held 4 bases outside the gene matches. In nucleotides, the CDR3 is TGCGCCAGCAGTCCATGGACAGGGGGTGGCTACACCTTC. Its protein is CASSPWTGGGYTF.

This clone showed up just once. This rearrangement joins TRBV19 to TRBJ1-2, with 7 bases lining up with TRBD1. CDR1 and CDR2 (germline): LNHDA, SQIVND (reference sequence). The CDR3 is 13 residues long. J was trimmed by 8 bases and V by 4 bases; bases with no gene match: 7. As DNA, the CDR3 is TGTGCCAGTAGTACCGACAGGGCGAAGGGCTACACCTTC. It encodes CASSTDRAKGYTF.

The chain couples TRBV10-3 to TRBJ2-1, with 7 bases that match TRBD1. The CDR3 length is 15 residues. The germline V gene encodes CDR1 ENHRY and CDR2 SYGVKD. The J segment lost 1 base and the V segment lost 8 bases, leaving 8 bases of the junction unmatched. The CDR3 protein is CAIYDRDRSYNEQFF. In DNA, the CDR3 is TGTGCCATCTACGATAGGGACAGATCCTACAATGAGCAGTTCTTC.

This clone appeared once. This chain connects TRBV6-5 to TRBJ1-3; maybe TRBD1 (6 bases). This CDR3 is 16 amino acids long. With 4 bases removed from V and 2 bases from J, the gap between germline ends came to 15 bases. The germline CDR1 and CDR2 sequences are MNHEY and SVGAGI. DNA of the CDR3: TGTGCCAGCAGTTCCCCTAACAGGGCAGCTGGAAACACCATATATTTT. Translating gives CASSSPNRAAGNTIYF.

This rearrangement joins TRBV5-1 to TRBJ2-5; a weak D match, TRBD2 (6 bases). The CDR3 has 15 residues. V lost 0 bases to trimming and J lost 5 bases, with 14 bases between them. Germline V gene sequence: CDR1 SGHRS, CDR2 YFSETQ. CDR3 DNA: TGCGCCAGCAGCTTGGGACTAGTAGTTGTTGAGACCCAGTACTTC. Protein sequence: CASSLGLVVVETQYF.

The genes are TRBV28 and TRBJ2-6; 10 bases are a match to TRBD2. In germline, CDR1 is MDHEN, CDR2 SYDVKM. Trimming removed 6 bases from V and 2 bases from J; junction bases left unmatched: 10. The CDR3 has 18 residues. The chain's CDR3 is CASRQSGTSAPGANVLTF. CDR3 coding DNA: TGTGCCAGCAGACAATCCGGGACTAGCGCACCTGGGGCCAACGTCCTGACTTTC.

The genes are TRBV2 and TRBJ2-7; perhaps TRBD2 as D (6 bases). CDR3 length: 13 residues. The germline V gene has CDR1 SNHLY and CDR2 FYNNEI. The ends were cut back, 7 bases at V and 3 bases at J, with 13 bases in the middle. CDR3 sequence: CASILGRLYEQYF. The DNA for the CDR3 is TGTGCCAGCATTCTTGGGAGGCTCTACGAGCAGTACTTC.

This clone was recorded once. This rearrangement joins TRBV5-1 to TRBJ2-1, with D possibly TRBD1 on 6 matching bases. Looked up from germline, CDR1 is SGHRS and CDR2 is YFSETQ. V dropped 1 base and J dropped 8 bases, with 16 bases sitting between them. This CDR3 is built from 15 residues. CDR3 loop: CASSLIGRGVDEQFF. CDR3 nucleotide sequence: TGCGCCAGCAGCTTGATCGGCAGGGGAGTCGATGAGCAGTTCTTC.

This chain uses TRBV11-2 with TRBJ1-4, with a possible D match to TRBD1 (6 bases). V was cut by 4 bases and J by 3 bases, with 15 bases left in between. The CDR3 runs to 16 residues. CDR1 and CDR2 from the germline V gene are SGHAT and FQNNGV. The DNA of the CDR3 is TGTGCCAGCAGCTCCCTTGGGCAGGGGTCTAATGAAAAACTGTTTTTT. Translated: CASSSLGQGSNEKLFF.

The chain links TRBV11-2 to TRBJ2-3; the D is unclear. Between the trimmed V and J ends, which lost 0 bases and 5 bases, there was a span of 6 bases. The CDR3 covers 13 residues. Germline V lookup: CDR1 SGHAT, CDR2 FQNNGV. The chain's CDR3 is CASSLEYVDTQYF. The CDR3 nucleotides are TGTGCCAGCAGCTTAGAGTATGTAGATACGCAGTATTTT.

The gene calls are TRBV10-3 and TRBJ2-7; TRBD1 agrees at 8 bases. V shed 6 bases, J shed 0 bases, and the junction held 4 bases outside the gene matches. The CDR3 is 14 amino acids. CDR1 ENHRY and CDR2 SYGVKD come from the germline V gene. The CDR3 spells CAISRTGSSYEQYF. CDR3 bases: TGTGCCATCAGCCGGACAGGGAGCTCCTACGAGCAGTACTTC.

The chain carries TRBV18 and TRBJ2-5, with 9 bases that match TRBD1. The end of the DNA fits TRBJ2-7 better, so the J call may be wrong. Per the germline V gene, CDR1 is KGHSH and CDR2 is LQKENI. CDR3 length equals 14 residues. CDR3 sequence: CASSPGTGPYEQYF. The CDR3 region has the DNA TGTGCCAGCTCACCCGGGACAGGGCCCTACGAGCAGTACTTC.

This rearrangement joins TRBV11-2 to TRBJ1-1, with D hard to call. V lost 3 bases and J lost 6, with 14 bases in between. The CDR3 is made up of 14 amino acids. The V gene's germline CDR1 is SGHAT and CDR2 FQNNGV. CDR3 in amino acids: CASSFRNSRPEAFF. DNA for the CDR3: TGTGCCAGCAGCTTCCGGAACAGCCGCCCTGAAGCTTTCTTT.

CDR3 in DNA: TGCGCCAGCAGCTTGGGGGACAGGGCAGGGAGTCAGCCCCAGCATTTT. It encodes CASSLGDRAGSQPQHF. The rearrangement joins TRBV5-1 to TRBJ1-5; 9 nucleotides agree with TRBD1. With V trimmed by 0 bases and J by 6 bases, 7 bases remained unmatched. The length of the CDR3 is 16 residues. Per the germline V gene, CDR1 is SGHRS and CDR2 is YFSETQ. Combining the CDR3 with reference TRBV5-1 and TRBJ1-5 gives the whole variable domain KAGVTQTPRYLIKTRGQQVTLSCSPISGHRSVSWYQQTPGQGLQFLFEYFSETQRNKGNFPGRFSGRQFSNSRSEMNVSTLELGDSALYLCASSLGDRAGSQPQHFGDGTRLSIL.

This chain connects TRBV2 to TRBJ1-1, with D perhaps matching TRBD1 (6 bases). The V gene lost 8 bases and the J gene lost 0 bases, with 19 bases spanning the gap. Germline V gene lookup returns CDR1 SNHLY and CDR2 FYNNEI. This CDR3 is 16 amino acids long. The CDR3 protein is CASLTGSKVMNTEAFF. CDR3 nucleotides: TGTGCCAGCTTAACAGGGTCGAAGGTGATGAACACTGAAGCTTTCTTT.

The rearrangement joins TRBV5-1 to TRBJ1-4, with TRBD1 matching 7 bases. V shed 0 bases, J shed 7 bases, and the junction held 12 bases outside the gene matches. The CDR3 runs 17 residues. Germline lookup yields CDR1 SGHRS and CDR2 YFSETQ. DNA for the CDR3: TGCGCCAGCAGCTTGGGGGGGGATACAGGGGCCGGTGAAAAACTGTTTTTT. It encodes CASSLGGDTGAGEKLFF.

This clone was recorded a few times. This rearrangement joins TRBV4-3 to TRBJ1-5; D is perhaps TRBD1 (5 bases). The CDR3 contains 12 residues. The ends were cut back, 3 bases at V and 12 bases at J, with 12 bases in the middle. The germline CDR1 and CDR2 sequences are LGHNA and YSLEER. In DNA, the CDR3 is TGCGCCAGCAGCCATGACGGGGGGATCCAGCATTTT. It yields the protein CASSHDGGIQHF.

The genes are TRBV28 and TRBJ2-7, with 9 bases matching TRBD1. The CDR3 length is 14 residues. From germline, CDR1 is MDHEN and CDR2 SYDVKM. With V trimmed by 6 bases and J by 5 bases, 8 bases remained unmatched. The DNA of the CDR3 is TGTGCCAGCAGCGTCTACAGGGGGCATAACGAGCAGTACTTC. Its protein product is CASSVYRGHNEQYF.

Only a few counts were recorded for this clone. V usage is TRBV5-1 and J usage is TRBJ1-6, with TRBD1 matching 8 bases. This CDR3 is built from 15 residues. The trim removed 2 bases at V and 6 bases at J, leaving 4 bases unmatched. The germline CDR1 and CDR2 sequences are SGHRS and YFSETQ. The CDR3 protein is CASSFGQGSNSPLHF. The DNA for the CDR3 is TGCGCCAGCAGCTTTGGACAGGGTTCTAATTCACCCCTCCACTTT.

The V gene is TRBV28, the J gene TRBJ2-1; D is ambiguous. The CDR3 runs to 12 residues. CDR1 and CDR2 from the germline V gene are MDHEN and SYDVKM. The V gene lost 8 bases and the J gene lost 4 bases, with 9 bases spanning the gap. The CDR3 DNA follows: TGTGCCAGCGACACTGGTTACAATGAGCAGTTCTTC. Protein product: CASDTGYNEQFF.

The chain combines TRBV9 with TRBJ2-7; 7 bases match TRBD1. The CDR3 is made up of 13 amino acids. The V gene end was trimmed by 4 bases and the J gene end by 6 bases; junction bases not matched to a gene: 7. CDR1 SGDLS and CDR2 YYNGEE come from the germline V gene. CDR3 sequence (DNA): TGTGCCAGCAGCTGGACAGGCCTGAGCGAGCAGTACTTC. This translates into CASSWTGLSEQYF.

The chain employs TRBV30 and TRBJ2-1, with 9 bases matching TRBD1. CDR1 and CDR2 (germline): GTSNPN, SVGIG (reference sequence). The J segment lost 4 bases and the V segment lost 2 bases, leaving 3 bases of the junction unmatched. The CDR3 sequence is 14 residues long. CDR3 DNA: TGTGCCTGGAGTAAGGACAGGGGATACAATGAGCAGTTCTTC. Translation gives CAWSKDRGYNEQFF.